What follows describes a single T cell receptor beta chain. Its target is not known. The data are from a study of CD8 T cells in ankylosing spondylitis. Study-wide findings and caveats: Clones linked to disease, bearing a CD8+ phenotype, were relatively rare in peripheral blood. Disease-linked clones reportedly showed significant enrichment in matched ankylosing spondylitis synovial fluid. Ankylosing spondylitis blood appeared to be characterized by a TCR beta motif of 7 to 9 highly homologous variants.

CDR1 is DFQATT and CDR2 is SNEGSKA in the germline V gene (reference sequence). The CDR3 contains 11 residues. Trimming left V 7 bases short and J 9 bases short, with 13 bases between. Preparation of TCR beta libraries was done by quantitative 5'-RACE with molecular barcodes. TCRdb analysed the 5' RACE reads with MiXCR anew, one entry per CDR3 protein. The sample lists 700,000 to 1,000,000 distinct CDR3 sequences, approximately 10% seen once, with 0.45% to 0.6% in the top ten. The source is a male donor with ankylosing spondylitis. The chain carries TRBV20-1 and TRBJ2-4, with a possible D match to TRBD1 (5 bases). What was sequenced was blood, either unsorted or a sorted T cell fraction (not recorded which). CDR3 nucleotides: TGCAGTGGAAGGGGATGGGGCATTCAGTACTTC. This translates into CSGRGWGIQYF.